This TCR beta chain was retrieved from a study of OX40 agonist ivuxolimab in advanced cancers. The study, taken as a whole, reports: The antigen specificity of the peripheral T cells (those that were expanded) was not determined. Relative to CD4+ cells, CD8+ T cells on average had more expanded clones.

Sequenced by immunoSEQ multiplex PCR; TCRdb stores in-frame clones only, minus some. Here the sample spans about 47,000 clones, around 84% being singletons. A word on this clone: Its matching antigen is unknown.

The sample consisted of CD4+ or CD8+ T cells sorted from blood, taken in a trial of the OX40 agonist ivuxolimab. This clonotype was obtained from an adult with an advanced solid tumor such as melanoma, head and neck, liver or kidney cancer.

CDR3 in amino acids: CASSGLSGGPYNEQFF. The DNA for the CDR3 is TGTGCCAGCAGCGGGCTTAGCGGGGGACCCTACAATGAGCAGTTCTTC. The rearrangement links TRBV2 to TRBJ2-1; 9 bases align to TRBD2. J was trimmed by 2 bases and V by 6 bases; bases with no gene match: 8. Germline CDR1 and CDR2: SNHLY and FYNNEI. The CDR3 runs to 16 residues.